The rows below give T cell receptor beta chains drawn from one sample of a study of identical twins. TCRdb reanalysed the 5' RACE reads using MiXCR and keeps one entry per CDR3 protein. The sample comprises about 530,000 distinct CDR3 sequences, about a fifth of which are singletons, and 0.45% to 0.5% rests with the top ten. The same sample was also studied in work on yellow fever vaccine responses in identical twins.

Sequenced: CD4+ T cells sorted from blood. The receptor set was obtained from a woman younger than 35 in good health. The CDR3 runs from the conserved cysteine through the conserved F or W. The order of the fields is D gene, J gene, V gene, clone size, CDR3 DNA, CDR3 protein. The D gene is left open where the match is weak. Only part of the rows carry a size: once, few, many, or a class if the clone is expanded.

>.|TRBJ2-3|TRBV5-5|.
TGTGCCAGCAGCCCTCATCCTACTAGCACAGATACGCAGTATTTT
CASSPHPTSTDTQYF
>.|TRBJ1-1|TRBV19|.
TGTGCCAGTACAGATGTTTCAGGAAACACTGAAGCTTTCTTT
CASTDVSGNTEAFF
>.|TRBJ2-1|TRBV29-1|.
TGCAGCGTTGAAGATAGGGGGGTCGTAAGCAATGAGCAGTTCTTC
CSVEDRGVVSNEQFF
>TRBD1|TRBJ2-7|TRBV5-1|.
TGCGCCAGCAGCTTGTATGCACAGGGGACCTACGAGCAGTACTTC
CASSLYAQGTYEQYF
>TRBD1|TRBJ1-1|TRBV19|.
TGTGCCAGTAGTGACAGGGGGCCGAACACTGAAGCTTTCTTT
CASSDRGPNTEAFF
>.|TRBJ2-3|TRBV7-3|.
TGTGCCAGCAGCTTAATGGTCCCCACAGATACGCAGTATTTT
CASSLMVPTDTQYF
>.|TRBJ2-2|TRBV5-1|.
TGCGCCAGCAGCTTGACTGGGCCCGGCACCGGGGAGCTGTTTTTT
CASSLTGPGTGELFF
>.|TRBJ1-3|TRBV12-3/TRBV12-4|.
TGTGCCAGCAGTTCTACAGGGAGAGGAAACACCATATATTTT
CASSSTGRGNTIYF
>.|TRBJ2-2|TRBV10-2|.
TGCGCCAGCACCCGGGGATGGGAGCTGTTTTTT
CASTRGWELFF
>.|TRBJ2-3|TRBV5-1|.
TGCGCCAGCAGCTGGAGGGACCTATACACAGATACGCAGTATTTT
CASSWRDLYTDTQYF
>.|TRBJ1-1|TRBV6-5|.
TGTGCCAGCAGTAACCGACAGCCCATGAACACTGAAGCTTTCTTT
CASSNRQPMNTEAFF
>.|TRBJ2-1|TRBV11-3|.
TGTGCCAGCAGCTTGGACCAGATATACAATGAGCAGTTCTTC
CASSLDQIYNEQFF
>.|TRBJ2-3|TRBV2|few
TGTGCCAGCAGTGAACAGGGGACAGATACGCAGTATTTT
CASSEQGTDTQYF
>TRBD1|TRBJ2-6|TRBV10-3|.
TGTGCCATCAGTGAGTACGCGACAGGGTACGCTGGGGCCAACGTCCTGACTTTC
CAISEYATGYAGANVLTF
>TRBD1|TRBJ2-6|TRBV5-1|few
TGCGCCAGCAGCCTGGGGACAGGGGGCTCTGGGGCCAACGTCCTGACTTTC
CASSLGTGGSGANVLTF
>.|TRBJ2-1|TRBV19|.
TGTGCCAGTACCATCGGGGCGGGGTCCTCCCATGAGCAGTTCTTC
CASTIGAGSSHEQFF
>.|TRBJ1-2|TRBV6-1|.
TGTGCCAGCACGCCTTCCACAGGGTTGGGCCTTGGTGGCTACACCTTC
CASTPSTGLGLGGYTF
>.|TRBJ2-3|TRBV5-6|.
TGTGCCAGCAGCTTGCTGGCGGCCGCGTGGGCAGATACGCAGTATTTT
CASSLLAAAWADTQYF
>.|TRBJ2-2|TRBV12-3/TRBV12-4|few
TGTGCCAGCAGGCCCGGATCAATGGCAGTCGGGGAGCTGTTTTTT
CASRPGSMAVGELFF
>.|TRBJ2-5|TRBV15|.
TGTGCCACCAGGGCGGTGCCCAGCGAGACCCAGTACTTC
CATRAVPSETQYF
>.|TRBJ2-2|TRBV10-1|.
TGCGCCAGCAGTGACCGTCCGAACACCGGGGAGCTGTTTTTT
CASSDRPNTGELFF
>TRBD2|TRBJ2-7|TRBV10-2|.
TGCGCCAGCAGTGAGTCTGGGATAGCGGGAACCAACGAGCAGTACTTC
CASSESGIAGTNEQYF
>.|TRBJ2-7|TRBV5-5|.
TGTGCCAGCAGCTTGGCGCCGACGGTAGCCTACGAGCAGTACTTC
CASSLAPTVAYEQYF
>TRBD2|TRBJ2-3|TRBV4-2|.
TGTGCCAGCAGCCAGAGGACTAGCGGGAGTCGTTTGGAGACAGATACGCAGTATTTT
CASSQRTSGSRLETDTQYF
>TRBD2|TRBJ2-2|TRBV9|.
TGTGCCAGCAGTATAGCGGGAGTTGGCGGGGAGCTGTTTTTT
CASSIAGVGGELFF
>.|TRBJ2-1|TRBV9|.
TGTGCCAGCAGCGTAGGGGGGGGGCGGGAGCCTACTTACAATGAGCAGTTCTTC
CASSVGGGREPTYNEQFF